The rows below give T cell receptor beta chains drawn from one sample of a study of blood T cell repertoires in COVID-19. Using immunoSEQ multiplex PCR, the repertoire was profiled, and TCRdb retains in-frame clones only, with some absent. The sample has approximately 500,000 clones, roughly 88% seen once; the top ten hold approximately 1.8%. The source material was PBMCs or T cells enriched from blood (not recorded which). These receptors originate from a woman aged 35 to 49 who had recovered from COVID-19. Each CDR3 is given with its conserved first and last residue. D genes are given only for firm matches. Clone size is given for some rows only: seen once, a few or many times, or a class if the clone is expanded.

v_gene: TRBV7-9; abundance: NA; j_gene: TRBJ1-2; d_gene: NA; CDR3aa: CASSPGTF; CDR3nt: TGTGCCAGCAGCCCGGGCACCTTC
v_gene: TRBV4-3; abundance: NA; j_gene: TRBJ2-2; d_gene: NA; CDR3aa: CASSHLGQNTGELFF; CDR3nt: TGCGCCAGCAGCCACCTGGGACAAAACACCGGGGAGCTGTTTTTT
v_gene: TRBV6-2/TRBV6-3; abundance: NA; j_gene: TRBJ1-2; d_gene: NA; CDR3aa: CASSRHSGVHGYTF; CDR3nt: TGTGCCAGCAGCAGACACTCAGGGGTGCATGGCTACACCTTC
v_gene: TRBV5-1; abundance: once; j_gene: TRBJ1-1; d_gene: NA; CDR3aa: CASSLGQMNTEAFF; CDR3nt: TGCGCCAGCAGCTTGGGGCAGATGAACACTGAAGCTTTCTTT
v_gene: TRBV6-5; abundance: NA; j_gene: TRBJ2-7; d_gene: TRBD1; CDR3aa: CASGTEGTGVYEQYF; CDR3nt: TGTGCCAGCGGGACGGAGGGGACAGGGGTGTACGAGCAGTACTTC
v_gene: TRBV19; abundance: few; j_gene: TRBJ1-4; d_gene: TRBD1; CDR3aa: CARHYRGRWEKLFF; CDR3nt: TGTGCCAGGCATTACAGGGGGCGATGGGAAAAACTGTTTTTT
v_gene: TRBV6-1; abundance: NA; j_gene: TRBJ2-5; d_gene: TRBD2; CDR3aa: CASSERAGVGETQYF; CDR3nt: TGTGCCAGCAGTGAAAGAGCGGGAGTGGGAGAGACCCAGTACTTC
v_gene: TRBV29-1; abundance: NA; j_gene: TRBJ2-3; d_gene: TRBD2; CDR3aa: CSVVMAGGRDTQYF; CDR3nt: TGCAGCGTTGTCATGGCGGGAGGCCGAGATACGCAGTATTTT
v_gene: TRBV12-5; abundance: NA; j_gene: TRBJ1-5; d_gene: NA; CDR3aa: CASGLTVRGNQPQHF; CDR3nt: TGTGCTAGTGGTTTGACAGTGAGGGGCAATCAGCCCCAGCATTTT
v_gene: TRBV11-3; abundance: NA; j_gene: TRBJ1-3; d_gene: NA; CDR3aa: CASSSGSSGNTIYF; CDR3nt: TGTGCCAGCAGCTCGGGGAGCTCTGGAAACACCATATATTTT
v_gene: TRBV6-5; abundance: NA; j_gene: TRBJ2-2; d_gene: NA; CDR3aa: CASSQMTENTGELFF; CDR3nt: TGTGCCAGCAGTCAAATGACAGAAAACACCGGGGAGCTGTTTTTT
v_gene: TRBV19; abundance: NA; j_gene: TRBJ1-1; d_gene: NA; CDR3aa: CASSIYALLNTEAFF; CDR3nt: TGTGCCAGTAGTATATACGCCCTATTGAACACTGAAGCTTTCTTT
v_gene: TRBV14; abundance: NA; j_gene: TRBJ1-2; d_gene: NA; CDR3aa: CASSSDRFYGYTF; CDR3nt: TGTGCCAGCAGCTCGGACAGATTTTATGGCTACACCTTC
v_gene: TRBV5-4; abundance: NA; j_gene: TRBJ1-4; d_gene: NA; CDR3aa: CASSLVTDNEKLFF; CDR3nt: TGTGCCAGCAGCTTGGTGACAGATAATGAAAAACTGTTTTTT
v_gene: TRBV29-1; abundance: NA; j_gene: TRBJ2-7; d_gene: NA; CDR3aa: CSVRKGVAGPQPYEQYF; CDR3nt: TGCAGCGTTCGGAAGGGTGTGGCGGGCCCTCAACCCTACGAGCAGTACTTC
v_gene: TRBV5-1; abundance: NA; j_gene: TRBJ2-1; d_gene: NA; CDR3aa: CASSLGGAVLSNEQFF; CDR3nt: TGCGCCAGCAGCTTAGGTGGGGCAGTACTTAGCAATGAGCAGTTCTTC
v_gene: TRBV7-9; abundance: once; j_gene: TRBJ1-2; d_gene: TRBD1; CDR3aa: CASSPPGQIYGYTF; CDR3nt: TGTGCCAGCAGCCCCCCGGGACAGATTTATGGCTACACCTTC
v_gene: TRBV28; abundance: NA; j_gene: TRBJ1-3; d_gene: NA; CDR3aa: CASTLSGAGISGNTIYF; CDR3nt: TGTGCCAGCACCCTGTCAGGGGCTGGGATCTCTGGAAACACCATATATTTT
v_gene: TRBV13; abundance: NA; j_gene: TRBJ1-6; d_gene: NA; CDR3aa: CASSIRDFNSPLHF; CDR3nt: TGTGCCAGCAGCATTAGGGACTTTAATTCACCCCTCCACTTT
v_gene: TRBV5-1; abundance: NA; j_gene: TRBJ2-7; d_gene: TRBD2; CDR3aa: CASPLSSSGRGHEQYF; CDR3nt: TGCGCCAGTCCGCTCTCTTCTAGCGGGAGGGGACACGAGCAGTACTTC
v_gene: TRBV7-8; abundance: NA; j_gene: TRBJ2-3; d_gene: TRBD2; CDR3aa: CASSLMLAGVPDTQYF; CDR3nt: TGTGCCAGCAGCTTAATGCTAGCGGGAGTCCCAGATACGCAGTATTTT
v_gene: TRBV5-4; abundance: NA; j_gene: TRBJ2-3; d_gene: TRBD1; CDR3aa: CASSLDRVSDTQYF; CDR3nt: TGTGCCAGCAGTTTGGACAGGGTGTCGGATACGCAGTATTTT
v_gene: TRBV11-2; abundance: NA; j_gene: TRBJ2-7; d_gene: TRBD1; CDR3aa: CASSLGQGAWEQYF; CDR3nt: TGTGCCAGCAGCTTAGGTCAGGGGGCTTGGGAGCAGTACTTC
v_gene: TRBV6-6; abundance: few; j_gene: TRBJ1-2; d_gene: TRBD1; CDR3aa: CASRDGDRYNYGYTF; CDR3nt: TGTGCCAGTAGAGATGGGGACAGATATAACTATGGCTACACCTTC
v_gene: TRBV7-2; abundance: NA; j_gene: TRBJ1-3; d_gene: TRBD1; CDR3aa: CASSNRGAGNTIYF; CDR3nt: TGTGCCAGCAGCAACAGGGGGGCAGGAAACACCATATATTTT
v_gene: TRBV11-2; abundance: NA; j_gene: TRBJ1-1; d_gene: NA; CDR3aa: CASSLGGRVAFF; CDR3nt: TGTGCCAGCAGCTTAGGGGGGAGGGTAGCTTTCTTT